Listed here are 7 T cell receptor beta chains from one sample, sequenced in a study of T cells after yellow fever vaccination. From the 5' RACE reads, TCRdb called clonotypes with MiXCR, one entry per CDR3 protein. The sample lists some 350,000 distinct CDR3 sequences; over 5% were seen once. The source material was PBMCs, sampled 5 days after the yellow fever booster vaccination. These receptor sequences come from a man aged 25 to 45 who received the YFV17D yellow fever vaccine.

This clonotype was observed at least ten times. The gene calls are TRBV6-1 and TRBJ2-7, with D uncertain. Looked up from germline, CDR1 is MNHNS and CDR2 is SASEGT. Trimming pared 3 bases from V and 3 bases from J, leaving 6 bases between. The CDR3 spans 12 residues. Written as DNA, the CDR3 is TGTGCCAGCAGTGACAGGCTCTACGAGCAGTACTTC. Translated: CASSDRLYEQYF.

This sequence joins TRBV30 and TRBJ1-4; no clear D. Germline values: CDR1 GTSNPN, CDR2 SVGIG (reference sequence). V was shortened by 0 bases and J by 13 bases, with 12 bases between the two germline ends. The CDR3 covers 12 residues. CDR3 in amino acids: CAWSVSGFVLFF. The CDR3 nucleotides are TGTGCCTGGAGTGTAAGCGGTTTCGTACTGTTTTTT.

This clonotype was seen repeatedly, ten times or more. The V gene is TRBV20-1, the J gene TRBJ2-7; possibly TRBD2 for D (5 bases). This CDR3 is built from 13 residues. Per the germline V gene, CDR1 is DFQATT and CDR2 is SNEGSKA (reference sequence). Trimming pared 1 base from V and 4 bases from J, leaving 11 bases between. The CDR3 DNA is TGCAGTGCTAGAGGGGCTAGCTCGTACGAGCAGTACTTC. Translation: CSARGASSYEQYF.

The CDR3, as DNA: TGTGCCAGCAGCTTAAGCAGGGGCGGCGGGGGCTACACCTTC. Encoded protein: CASSLSRGGGGYTF. J is TRBJ1-2 and V is TRBV3-1, with D perhaps matching TRBD1 (6 bases). V lost 5 bases and J 8 bases, leaving 18 bases between the germline ends. Per the germline V gene, CDR1 is LGHDT and CDR2 is YNNKEL (reference sequence). The CDR3 totals 14 residues.

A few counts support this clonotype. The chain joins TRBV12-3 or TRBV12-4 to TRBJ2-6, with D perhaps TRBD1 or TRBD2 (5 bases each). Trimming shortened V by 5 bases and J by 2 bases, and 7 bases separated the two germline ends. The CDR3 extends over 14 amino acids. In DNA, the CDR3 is TGTGCCAGCAGTCGAGGGGCTGGGGCCAACGTCCTGACTTTC. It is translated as CASSRGAGANVLTF.

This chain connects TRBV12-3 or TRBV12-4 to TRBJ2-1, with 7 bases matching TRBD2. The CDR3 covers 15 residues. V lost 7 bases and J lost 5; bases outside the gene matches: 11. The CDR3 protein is CASIPGLAADNEQFF. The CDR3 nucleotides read TGTGCCAGCATTCCCGGGCTAGCGGCAGACAATGAGCAGTTCTTC.

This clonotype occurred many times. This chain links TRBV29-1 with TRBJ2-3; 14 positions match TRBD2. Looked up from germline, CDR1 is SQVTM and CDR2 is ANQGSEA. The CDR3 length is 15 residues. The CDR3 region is CSSPGTSGSQDTQYF. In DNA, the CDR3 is TGCAGTTCTCCCGGGACTAGCGGGAGTCAAGATACGCAGTATTTT.